A selection of T cell receptor beta chains follows, all from one sample in a study of blood T cell repertoires in COVID-19. Clones were read by immunoSEQ multiplex PCR, and TCRdb kept only the in-frame ones, dropping some. The sample has approximately 100,000 clones; 80% to 85% are singletons. The sequenced material came from peripheral blood. All receptors derive from an elderly woman with active or convalescent COVID-19. Each CDR3 is given with its conserved first and last residue. D genes are given only for firm matches. Only part of the rows carry a size: once, few, many, or a class if the clone is expanded.

abundance	d_gene	v_gene	j_gene	CDR3nt	CDR3aa
.	TRBD2	TRBV13	TRBJ2-3	TGTGCCAGCAGCCTCCTAGGGAGAAGCGGGAGGGCCGGAGATACGCAGTATTTT	CASSLLGRSGRAGDTQYF
.	.	TRBV9	TRBJ1-2	TGTGCCAGCAGCGTAGAGGCGGGGGGCGCTAACTATGGCTACACCTTC	CASSVEAGGANYGYTF
.	TRBD1	TRBV14	TRBJ1-2	TGTGCCAGCAGCCCCCGGACAGGGACCGGTGGCTACACCTTC	CASSPRTGTGGYTF
.	TRBD2	TRBV5-4	TRBJ2-3	TGTGCCAGCAGCTTGAAAAGCGGGAGGGCCTTAGACACAGATACGCAGTATTTT	CASSLKSGRALDTDTQYF
.	TRBD2	TRBV7-3	TRBJ2-3	TGTGCCAGCAGCTTAAGCGGGGGGCCAAGCACAGATACGCAGTATTTT	CASSLSGGPSTDTQYF
.	TRBD1	TRBV19	TRBJ1-1	TGTGCCAGTACCTCGGGACAGGGGTATTACACTGAAGCTTTCTTT	CASTSGQGYYTEAFF
.	TRBD1	TRBV24-1	TRBJ2-3	TGTGCCACCAGTGACCCCGGGACAGGGGGCACAGATACGCAGTATTTT	CATSDPGTGGTDTQYF
.	TRBD2	TRBV20-1	TRBJ2-1	TGCAGTGCTAGTAGGCCTAGCGGGCTCAATGAGCAGTTCTTC	CSASRPSGLNEQFF
once	.	TRBV28	TRBJ2-1	TGTGCCAGCATCTCCCCGCAGGGTTCCTACAATGAGCAGTTCTTC	CASISPQGSYNEQFF
.	.	TRBV7-2	TRBJ1-3	TGTGCCAGCAGCTTACCGCGGAGCTCTGGAAACACCATATATTTT	CASSLPRSSGNTIYF
.	.	TRBV6-1	TRBJ2-5	TGTGCCAGCAGTGAGGGCGGGGGCCACCAAGAGACCCAGTACTTC	CASSEGGGHQETQYF
.	.	TRBV14	TRBJ1-5	TGTGCCAGCAGCCAAGGTCTCAATCAGCCCCAGCATTTT	CASSQGLNQPQHF
.	.	TRBV2	TRBJ1-6	TGTGCCAGCAGTGAGTCGTCTCCACCCCTCCACTTT	CASSESSPPLHF
.	.	TRBV5-1	TRBJ2-3	TGCGCCAGCAGCAGGACCAAGGGTGGAGGTATGACAGATACGCAGTATTTT	CASSRTKGGGMTDTQYF
.	TRBD1	TRBV6-5	TRBJ2-3	TGTGCCAGCTTTACGCCGGGACAGGGGAGAGATACGCAGTATTTT	CASFTPGQGRDTQYF
.	.	TRBV11-3	TRBJ2-7	TGTGCCAGCAGCCAGGGGGGTAGGCAGTACTTC	CASSQGGRQYF
.	.	TRBV11-3	TRBJ2-1	TGTGCCAGCAGCTTCAGACAGGAAAACAATGAGCAGTTCTTC	CASSFRQENNEQFF
.	.	TRBV12-3/TRBV12-4	TRBJ1-1	TGTGCCAGCAGTTTGACAGGGAACACTGAAGCTTTCTTT	CASSLTGNTEAFF
.	TRBD2	TRBV5-4	TRBJ2-7	TGTGCCAGCAGCTTAGAAGCGGGAGGGTCCTTCTCCTACGAGCAGTACTTC	CASSLEAGGSFSYEQYF
.	TRBD1	TRBV18	TRBJ1-5	TGTGCCAGCTCACCTGGACAGGGGGATCAGCCCCAGCATTTT	CASSPGQGDQPQHF
.	.	TRBV6-2/TRBV6-3	TRBJ1-1	TGTGCCAGCACCCCCCAGGGTCACCCTAACACTGAAGCTTTCTTT	CASTPQGHPNTEAFF
.	.	TRBV5-6	TRBJ2-7	TGTGCCAGCAGCTTACAATACGAGCAGTACTTC	CASSLQYEQYF
many	.	TRBV7-3	TRBJ1-6	TGTGCCAGCAGCTTAAATTTGGTGACTCCCCTCCACTTT	CASSLNLVTPLHF
.	.	TRBV4-1	TRBJ1-6	TGCGCCAGCAGCCTAACTGTTCGGGGATCTAATTCACCCCTCCACTTT	CASSLTVRGSNSPLHF
.	.	TRBV3-1/TRBV3-2	TRBJ1-6	TGTGCCAGCAGCCAAGGGACTACAGGTCGAAATTCACCCCTCCACTTT	CASSQGTTGRNSPLHF
.	.	TRBV12-5	TRBJ2-1	TGTGCTAGTGCTCCTTCGGGAAAGGAGCAGTTCTTC	CASAPSGKEQFF
.	.	TRBV18	TRBJ2-1	TGTGCCAGCTCACCACCGGCACTCAACGGGAATGAGCAGTTCTTC	CASSPPALNGNEQFF
.	TRBD2	TRBV5-6	TRBJ2-2	TGTGCCAGCAGCGGGGAGGGCGCCGGGGAGCTGTTTTTT	CASSGEGAGELFF
.	.	TRBV27	TRBJ1-2	TGTGCCAGCGGGCAGGAGGGCGCATCCTATGGCTACACCTTC	CASGQEGASYGYTF
few	TRBD1	TRBV13	TRBJ1-2	TGTGCCAGCAGCTTACCGGGACAGTTTTATGGCTACACCTTC	CASSLPGQFYGYTF
.	.	TRBV4-1	TRBJ1-4	TGCGCCAGCAGCCAAGAGGGGTGGGGCAGGAATGAAAAACTGTTTTTT	CASSQEGWGRNEKLFF
medium-sized	.	TRBV6-5	TRBJ1-1	TGTGCCAGCAGTCCCGCCCGGTTGAACACTGAAGCTTTCTTT	CASSPARLNTEAFF
.	TRBD1	TRBV19	TRBJ1-5	TGTGCCAGTAGTAAACAGGGGGCTCTTGGCCAGCCCCAGCATTTT	CASSKQGALGQPQHF
once	.	TRBV11-2	TRBJ2-1	TGTGCCAGCAGCATACTAGTCGGGATTAACAATGAGCAGTTCTTC	CASSILVGINNEQFF
.	TRBD1	TRBV27	TRBJ2-4	TGTGCCAGCAGTTTATCAACGGACAGGGGAAACATTCAGTACTTC	CASSLSTDRGNIQYF
.	TRBD2	TRBV5-4	TRBJ2-3	TGTGCCAGCAGCTTGCGACTAGCGGCAACCACAGATACGCAGTATTTT	CASSLRLAATTDTQYF
.	.	TRBV10-3	TRBJ1-2	TGTGCCATCAGTGAGAGTGTCAGTGGAGCTAACTATGGCTACACCTTC	CAISESVSGANYGYTF
few	.	TRBV6-6	TRBJ2-7	TGTGGGACGGCAGGGCCCTCCTACGAGCAGTACTTC	CGTAGPSYEQYF
medium-sized	TRBD1	TRBV19	TRBJ2-7	TGTGCCAGTGGGGACAGGGAGGACGAGCAGTACTTC	CASGDREDEQYF
.	TRBD2	TRBV6-2/TRBV6-3	TRBJ2-2	TGTGCCAGCGGCCAAGCGGGGGCGAACACCGGGGAGCTGTTTTTT	CASGQAGANTGELFF
.	TRBD1	TRBV30	TRBJ1-1	TGTGCCTGGAGTGTAAAGGACAGGGGGACCTATGAAGCTTTCTTT	CAWSVKDRGTYEAFF
.	TRBD2	TRBV2	TRBJ2-2	TGTGCCAGCAGATCTAGCGGGGGGGCCGCCGGGGAGCTGTTTTTT	CASRSSGGAAGELFF
.	TRBD1	TRBV7-2	TRBJ2-7	TGTGCCAGCGCCTTGGACAGGCCCCTTGAGCAGTACTTC	CASALDRPLEQYF
.	TRBD1	TRBV12-5	TRBJ1-1	TGTGCTAGTGGTTTCTCTATGACAGGGGGGACGAGATTTTCCATGAACACTGAAGCTTTCTTT	CASGFSMTGGTRFSMNTEAFF
.	.	TRBV4-3	TRBJ1-4	TGCGCCAGCAGCCAAGGGACAGCTAATGAAAAACTGTTTTTT	CASSQGTANEKLFF
.	TRBD1	TRBV20-1	TRBJ2-3	TGCAGTGCTAGTGTAGAAGGACAGGGGAGGTTTAATACGCAGTATTTT	CSASVEGQGRFNTQYF